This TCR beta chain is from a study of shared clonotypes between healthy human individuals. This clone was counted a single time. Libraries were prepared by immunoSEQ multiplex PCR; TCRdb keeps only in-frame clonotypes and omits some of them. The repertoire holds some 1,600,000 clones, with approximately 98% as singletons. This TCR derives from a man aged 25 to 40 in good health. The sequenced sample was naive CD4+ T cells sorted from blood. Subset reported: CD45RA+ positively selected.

The CDR3 is CASSNRGPETQYF. In nucleotides, the CDR3 is TGTGCCAGCAGTAACAGGGGGCCAGAGACCCAGTACTTC. The V and J genes are TRBV2 and TRBJ2-5; 9 bases line up with TRBD1. Germline CDR1 and CDR2: SNHLY and FYNNEI. V shed 5 bases and J 4 bases; nucleotides not matched to a gene: 2. CDR3 length equals 13 residues.